The 10 T cell receptor beta chains in this list originate from one sample, sequenced in a study of T cell changes during pregnancy in multiple sclerosis. Clones were read by immunoSEQ multiplex PCR, and TCRdb kept only the in-frame ones, dropping some. There are roughly 110,000 clones in the sample; 92% occur only once, and 1.6% lies in the top ten. Specimen: peripheral blood, collected after pregnancy. All receptors derive from a female donor with multiple sclerosis, enrolled in a pregnancy study.

This chain links TRBV6-1 with TRBJ2-3; TRBD2 matches at 11 bases. The CDR3 runs to 15 residues. Germline values: CDR1 MNHNS, CDR2 SASEGT. Unmatched junction bases numbered 6, after V lost 8 bases and J lost 2 bases. The CDR3 spells CASSTSGGSTDTQYF. CDR3 in DNA: TGTGCCAGCTCCACTAGCGGGGGATCCACAGATACGCAGTATTTT.

The chain recombines TRBV6-4 with TRBJ2-3; TRBD1 matches 9 bases. The CDR3 is 15 residues long. Looked up from germline, CDR1 is MRHNA and CDR2 is SNTAGT. V lost 4 bases, J lost 2 bases, and 4 bases stayed unmatched. The CDR3 DNA is TGTGCCAGCAGTGGCGGGACAGGGCCCACAGATACGCAGTATTTT. It codes for CASSGGTGPTDTQYF.

The chain has TRBV30 and TRBJ1-4; D might be TRBD1 (5 bases). The CDR3 has 15 amino acids. CDR1 and CDR2 (germline): GTSNPN, SVGIG (reference sequence). V dropped 4 bases and J dropped 8 bases, with 20 bases sitting between them. The chain's CDR3 is CAWKQLWDYEEKLFF. The CDR3 DNA reads TGTGCCTGGAAGCAGCTTTGGGACTATGAGGAAAAACTGTTTTTT.

The rearrangement uses TRBV29-1 and TRBJ1-3, with D hard to call. Trimming pared 4 bases from V and 0 bases from J, leaving 7 bases between. CDR1 SQVTM and CDR2 ANQGSEA come from the germline V gene. There are 13 residues in the CDR3. CDR3 loop: CSVGLGSGNTIYF. The CDR3 nucleotides read TGCAGCGTTGGTCTCGGCTCTGGAAACACCATATATTTT.

The chain uses TRBV5-1 and TRBJ1-1, with 7 nucleotides matching TRBD1. CDR1 is SGHRS, CDR2 YFSETQ, per germline. Trimming removed 4 bases from V and 0 bases from J; junction bases left unmatched: 3. The CDR3 contains 14 residues. The CDR3 sequence: CASSVGTVNTEAFF. The CDR3 DNA sequence: TGCGCCAGCAGCGTAGGGACAGTGAACACTGAAGCTTTCTTT.

The chain recombines TRBV4-2 with TRBJ1-4, with 7 bases fitting TRBD1. The germline V gene encodes CDR1 LGHNA and CDR2 YNFKEQ. CDR3 length: 14 residues. The V gene end was trimmed by 4 bases and the J gene end by 5 bases; junction bases not matched to a gene: 4. The CDR3 sequence is CASSPGQQNEKLFF. In DNA, the CDR3 is TGTGCCAGCAGCCCGGGACAGCAGAATGAAAAACTGTTTTTT.

This chain links TRBV29-1 with TRBJ2-1, with 10 bases fitting TRBD1. The CDR3 spans 16 residues. Germline CDR1 and CDR2: SQVTM and ANQGSEA. Trimming removed 2 bases from V and 7 bases from J; junction bases left unmatched: 11. The CDR3 DNA is TGCAGCGTTGAACCCCAGACAGGGGGCGTGAGGAATGAGCAGTTCTTC. Its translation is CSVEPQTGGVRNEQFF.

This clone was observed a handful of times. The chain links TRBV5-1 to TRBJ2-2; D not certain. This CDR3 spans 14 amino acids. Germline V gene sequence: CDR1 SGHRS, CDR2 YFSETQ. Trimming left V 7 bases short and J 2 bases short, with 12 bases between. This chain's CDR3 is CASGKAVNTGELFF. The CDR3 DNA reads as TGCGCCAGCGGTAAGGCGGTTAACACCGGGGAGCTGTTTTTT. Looking up the rest from reference TRBV5-1 and TRBJ2-2 gives the full variable domain: KAGVTQTPRYLIKTRGQQVTLSCSPISGHRSVSWYQQTPGQGLQFLFEYFSETQRNKGNFPGRFSGRQFSNSRSEMNVSTLELGDSALYLCASGKAVNTGELFFGEGSRLTVL.

The rearrangement joins TRBV30 to TRBJ1-4, with D tentatively TRBD1 (5 bases). The CDR3 loop spans 15 amino acids. Trimming cost V 2 bases and J 2 bases, with 12 bases left between them. The germline V gene has CDR1 GTSNPN and CDR2 SVGIG (reference sequence). The CDR3 protein is CAWSSRGMTNEKLFF. The CDR3 DNA reads as TGTGCCTGGAGTTCACGGGGGATGACTAATGAAAAACTGTTTTTT.

This clone has just one count. In DNA, the CDR3 is TGTGCCAGCAGTCTTCCCCCGGCGGGATTCAATCAGCCCCAGCATTTT. The encoded protein is CASSLPPAGFNQPQHF. The chain employs TRBV28 and TRBJ1-5; no reliable D call. The CDR3 is 16 residues long. V lost 5 bases and J lost 3, with 17 bases in between. The germline V gene has CDR1 MDHEN and CDR2 SYDVKM.